These 19 T cell receptor beta chains originate from one sample sequenced in a study of T cells in Graves' hyperthyroidism and ophthalmopathy. RNA transcripts served as the template for amplifying TCR beta CDR3 regions. A set of HTBI primers served as the primers for a first-round RT-PCR of the TCR CDR3. TCRdb passed the multiplex PCR reads through MiXCR, listing each CDR3 protein once. The sample shows approximately 690,000 distinct CDR3 sequences, roughly 15% of them seen only once. Source material: blood. The receptor set was obtained from a woman between 45 and 65 years old with Graves' ophthalmopathy.

There are many counts of this clonotype. This rearrangement joins TRBV12-5 to TRBJ2-3; D is unresolved. Trimming took off 2 bases at V and 5 bases at J, with 5 bases between the two ends. The V gene's germline CDR1 is LGHNT and CDR2 FRNRAP. The CDR3 spans 12 residues. The CDR3 protein is CASGLSIDTQYF. The CDR3 nucleotides are TGTGCTAGTGGTTTGAGTATAGATACGCAGTATTTT. Looking up the rest from reference TRBV12-5 and TRBJ2-3 gives the full variable domain: DARVTQTPRHKVTEMGQEVTMRCQPILGHNTVFWYRQTMMQGLELLAYFRNRAPLDDSGMPKDRFSAEMPDATLATLKIQPSEPRDSAVYFCASGLSIDTQYFGPGTRLTVL.

The chain has TRBV27 and TRBJ2-1; D remains unclear. The V end was cut by 7 bases, the J end by 13 bases, with 14 bases between. This CDR3 spans 11 amino acids. From germline, CDR1 is MNHEY and CDR2 SMNVEV (reference sequence). The CDR3: CASTLGRKQFF. The CDR3 DNA sequence: TGTGCCAGCACCCTGGGTCGAAAACAGTTCTTC.

V gene TRBV20-1 combines with J gene TRBJ1-6; TRBD1 might be the D (6 bases). V was cut by 5 bases and J by 5 bases, with 16 bases left in between. The CDR3 extends over 15 amino acids. The germline gives CDR1 DFQATT, CDR2 SNEGSKA (reference sequence). The CDR3 DNA sequence: TGCAGTGCTCCCCCGGGGGCTTTAGATAATTCACCCCTCCACTTT. Protein sequence: CSAPPGALDNSPLHF.

This clonotype was recorded at least ten times. CDR3 in amino acids: CASSLNRGTPDTEAFF. CDR3 sequence (DNA): TGTGCCAGCAGCTTAAACCGGGGTACACCAGACACTGAAGCTTTCTTT. This chain links TRBV7-9 with TRBJ1-1, with no clear D. The V end was cut by 2 bases, the J end by 3 bases, with 16 bases between. CDR1 is SEHNR, CDR2 FQNEAQ, per germline (reference sequence). The CDR3 runs 16 residues.

This clonotype turned up a few times. The rearrangement links TRBV4-3 to TRBJ2-1; 8 bases align to TRBD2. There are 12 residues in the CDR3. Germline assignment: CDR1 LGHNA and CDR2 YSLEER. V shed 0 bases, J shed 14 bases, and the junction held 3 bases outside the gene matches. CDR3 amino acids: CASSQDEREKFF. CDR3 sequence (DNA): TGCGCCAGCAGCCAAGATGAGCGGGAGAAGTTCTTC.

J is TRBJ2-2 and V is TRBV5-6; 7 bases agree with TRBD1. V shed 8 bases, J shed 0 bases, and the junction held 7 bases outside the gene matches. CDR1 and CDR2 (germline): SGHDT, YYEEEE. This CDR3 is 15 amino acids long. CDR3 sequence reads: CASRQGVTNTGELFF. The CDR3 DNA reads TGTGCCAGTCGACAGGGAGTGACGAACACCGGGGAGCTGTTTTTT. The entire variable domain, with the rest obtained from reference TRBV5-6 and TRBJ2-2, is as follows: DAGVTQSPTHLIKTRGQQVTLRCSPKSGHDTVSWYQQALGQGPQFIFQYYEEEERQRGNFPDRFSGHQFPNYSSELNVNALLLGDSALYLCASRQGVTNTGELFFGEGSRLTVL.

A single count supports this clonotype. A much larger clone differs from this one at a single base, so this may be a read error. V usage is TRBV6-5 and J usage is TRBJ2-1; no clear D gene. Germline CDR1 and CDR2: MNHEY and SVGAGI. CDR3 length: 14 amino acids. CDR3 sequence (DNA): TGTGTCAGCAGTTACGCCGGCGGTCACAATGAGCAGTTCTTC. Translated: CVSSYAGGHNEQFF.

This clonotype has ten or more counts. The rearrangement joins TRBV12-3 or TRBV12-4 to TRBJ2-1, with 11 bases matching TRBD2. The CDR3 length is 15 residues. Unmatched junction bases numbered 3, after V lost 5 bases and J lost 3 bases. CDR3 in DNA: TGTGCCAGCAGTATGGGACTAGCGGACTACAATGAGCAGTTCTTC. Encoded protein: CASSMGLADYNEQFF.

This clonotype was seen at least ten times. V usage is TRBV7-8 and J usage is TRBJ2-3; no definite D call. CDR3 length: 15 residues. In germline, CDR1 is SGHVS, CDR2 FQNEAQ. The germline V and J ends were trimmed by 3 bases and 1 base, with 11 bases remaining between them. This CDR3 is CASSLDRRGTDTQYF. DNA of the CDR3: TGTGCCAGCAGCTTGGATCGACGGGGCACAGATACGCAGTATTTT.

This clonotype was detected many times. The chain employs TRBV7-9 and TRBJ2-7; D is uncertain. Germline CDR1 reads SEHNR; CDR2 reads FQNEAQ (reference sequence). The CDR3 consists of 12 residues. The V gene lost 4 bases and the J gene lost 6 bases, with 10 bases spanning the gap. The CDR3 DNA sequence: TGTGCCAGCAGCTCCGCTTTTGGCGAGCAGTACTTC. Amino acids: CASSSAFGEQYF.

There are many counts of this clonotype. This sequence joins TRBV7-6 and TRBJ1-1; no definite D call. This CDR3 region has 15 residues. The V end was cut by 1 base, the J end by 0 bases, with 9 bases between. CDR1 and CDR2 from the germline V gene are SGHVS and FNYEAQ. For the CDR3, the DNA is TGTGCCAGCAGCTTAGTAGCGAGGTTGAACACTGAAGCTTTCTTT. It yields the protein CASSLVARLNTEAFF.

At least ten counts were recorded for this clonotype. The chain links TRBV7-2 to TRBJ1-4; D call uncertain. V lost 5 bases and J lost 5, with 12 bases in between. The CDR3 totals 14 residues. Germline CDR1 is SGHTA and CDR2 is FQGNSA. This CDR3 reads CASSPPNGNEKLFF. Here the CDR3 DNA reads TGTGCCAGCAGCCCCCCGAACGGGAATGAAAAACTGTTTTTT.

This clonotype has only a few counts. The chain employs TRBV28 and TRBJ2-2; D may be TRBD1 or TRBD2 (5 bases each). This CDR3 contains 15 residues. Germline loops: CDR1 MDHEN, CDR2 SYDVKM. V was pared by 6 bases and J by 5 bases, with 16 bases between. The CDR3 DNA reads as TGTGCCAGCAGCCGTGGGACCATAGCTACCGGGGAGCTGTTTTTT. This codes for CASSRGTIATGELFF.

The genes are TRBV6-1 and TRBJ2-1, with D possibly matching TRBD2 (6 bases). Germline CDR1 and CDR2: MNHNS and SASEGT. This CDR3 is built from 14 residues. Trimming took 6 bases from V and 10 from J, leaving 19 bases between them. CDR3 region: CASSHNPGLREQFF. As DNA, the CDR3 is TGTGCCAGCAGCCATAATCCGGGACTCCGGGAGCAGTTCTTC.

This chain connects TRBV20-1 to TRBJ1-3, with D possibly matching TRBD1 (5 bases). Trimming left V 1 base short and J 1 base short, with 8 bases between. The CDR3 consists of 14 residues. Germline V lookup: CDR1 DFQATT, CDR2 SNEGSKA (reference sequence). CDR3 DNA sequence: TGCAGTGCTAGAGCCAGGACATCTGGAAACACCATATATTTT. Protein: CSARARTSGNTIYF.

This clonotype was seen many times. This chain uses TRBV2 with TRBJ2-1; TRBD1 matches at 8 bases. The V and J ends lost 0 bases and 10 bases, in that order; junction bases with no gene match: 2. CDR3 size: 13 residues. The germline V gene encodes CDR1 SNHLY and CDR2 FYNNEI. This chain's CDR3 is CASSEARQGEQFF. The CDR3 DNA reads as TGTGCCAGCAGTGAAGCACGACAGGGGGAGCAGTTCTTC. Combining the CDR3 with reference TRBV2 and TRBJ2-1 gives the whole variable domain EPEVTQTPSHQVTQMGQEVILRCVPISNHLYFYWYRQILGQKVEFLVSFYNNEISEKSEIFDDQFSVERPDGSNFTLKIRSTKLEDSAMYFCASSEARQGEQFFGPGTRLTVL.

This clonotype appeared many times. This rearrangement joins TRBV7-9 to TRBJ1-6; 7 positions agree with TRBD1. The CDR3 length is 15 residues. From germline, CDR1 is SEHNR and CDR2 FQNEAQ (reference sequence). J was trimmed by 5 bases and V by 5 bases; bases with no gene match: 6. CDR3 nucleotide sequence: TGTGCCAGCAGCCCGGGGACAGAACATAATTCACCCCTCCACTTT. As protein: CASSPGTEHNSPLHF.

The genes are TRBV6-1 and TRBJ2-2; 10 nucleotides line up with TRBD1. Germline V gives CDR1 MNHNS, CDR2 SASEGT. V lost 6 bases, J lost 7 bases, and 5 bases stayed unmatched. This CDR3 region has 14 residues. The CDR3 is CASSADRGLGELFF. The CDR3 DNA is TGTGCCAGCAGCGCTGACAGGGGGCTCGGGGAGCTGTTTTTT.

This clonotype was counted at least ten times. This chain uses TRBV7-8 with TRBJ2-7; no clear D. V lost 5 bases, J lost 6 bases, and 14 bases lay in between. The CDR3 totals 13 residues. Looked up from germline, CDR1 is SGHVS and CDR2 is FQNEAQ. CDR3 residues: CASSPGPRGEQYF. The CDR3 DNA is TGTGCCAGCAGCCCCGGGCCTCGAGGCGAGCAGTACTTC.